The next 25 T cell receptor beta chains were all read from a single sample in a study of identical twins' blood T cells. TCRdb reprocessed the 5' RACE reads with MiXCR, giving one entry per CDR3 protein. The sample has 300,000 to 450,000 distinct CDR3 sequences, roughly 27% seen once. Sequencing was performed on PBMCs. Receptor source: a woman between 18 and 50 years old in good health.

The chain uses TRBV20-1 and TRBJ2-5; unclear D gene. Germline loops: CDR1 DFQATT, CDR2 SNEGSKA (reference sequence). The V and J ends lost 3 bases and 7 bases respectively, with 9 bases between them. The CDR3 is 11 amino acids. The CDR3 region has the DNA TGCAGTGCTAGCGCTCCTGGGACCCAGTACTTC. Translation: CSASAPGTQYF.

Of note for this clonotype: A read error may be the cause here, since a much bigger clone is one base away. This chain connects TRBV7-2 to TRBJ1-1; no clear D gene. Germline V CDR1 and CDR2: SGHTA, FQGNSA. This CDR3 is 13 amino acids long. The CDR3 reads CAGSLLQNTEAFF. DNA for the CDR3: TGTGCCGGCAGCTTATTGCAGAACACTGAAGCTTTCTTT.

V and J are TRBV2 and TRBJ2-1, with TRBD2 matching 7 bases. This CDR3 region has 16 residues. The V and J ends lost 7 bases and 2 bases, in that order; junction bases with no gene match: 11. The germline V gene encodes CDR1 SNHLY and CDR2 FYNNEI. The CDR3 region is CASTPDSGRPYNEQFF. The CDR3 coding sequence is TGTGCCAGCACCCCGGATAGCGGGCGACCCTACAATGAGCAGTTCTTC.

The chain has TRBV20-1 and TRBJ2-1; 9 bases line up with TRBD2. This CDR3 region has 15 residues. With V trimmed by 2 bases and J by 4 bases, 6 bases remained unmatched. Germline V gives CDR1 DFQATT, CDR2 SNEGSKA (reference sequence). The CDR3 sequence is CSARTIAGEYNEQFF. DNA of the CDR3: TGCAGTGCTAGAACGATAGCGGGGGAGTACAATGAGCAGTTCTTC.

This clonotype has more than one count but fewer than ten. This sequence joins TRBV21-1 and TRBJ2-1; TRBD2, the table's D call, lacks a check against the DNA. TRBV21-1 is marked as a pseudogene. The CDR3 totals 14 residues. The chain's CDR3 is CASSKGGLGNEQFF. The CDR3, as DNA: TGTGCCAGCAGCAAGGGAGGGCTGGGTAATGAGCAGTTCTTC.

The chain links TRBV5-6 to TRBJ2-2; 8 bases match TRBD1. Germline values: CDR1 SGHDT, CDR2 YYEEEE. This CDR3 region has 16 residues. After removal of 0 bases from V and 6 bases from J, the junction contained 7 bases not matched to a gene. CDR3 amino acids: CASSLDGRTGPGELFF. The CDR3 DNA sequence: TGTGCCAGCAGCTTGGACGGTCGGACAGGGCCCGGGGAGCTGTTTTTT.

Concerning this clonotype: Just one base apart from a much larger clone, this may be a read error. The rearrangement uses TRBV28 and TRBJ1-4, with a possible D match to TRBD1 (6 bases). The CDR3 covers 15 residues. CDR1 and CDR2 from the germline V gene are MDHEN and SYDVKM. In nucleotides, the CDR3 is TGTGCCGGCAGTCCCCTGGGGGCGCTGGAAGAAAAACTGTTTTTT. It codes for CAGSPLGALEEKLFF.

CDR3 nucleotide sequence: TGCAGCGTTGATATGGACACAGATACGCAGTATTTT. Amino acids: CSVDMDTDTQYF. The genes are TRBV29-1 and TRBJ2-3; D remains unclear. The V gene's germline CDR1 is SQVTM and CDR2 ANQGSEA. The CDR3 contains 12 residues. V lost 3 bases to trimming and J lost 2 bases, with 6 bases between them.

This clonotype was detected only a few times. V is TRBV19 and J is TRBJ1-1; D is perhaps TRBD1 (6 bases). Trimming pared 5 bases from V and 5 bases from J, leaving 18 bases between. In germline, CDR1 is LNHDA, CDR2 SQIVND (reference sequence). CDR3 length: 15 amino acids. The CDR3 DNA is TGTGCCAGTAGTCCACAGGGAAGAGGAGGGACTGAAGCTTTCTTT. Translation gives CASSPQGRGGTEAFF. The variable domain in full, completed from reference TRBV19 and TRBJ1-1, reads DGGITQSPKYLFRKEGQNVTLSCEQNLNHDAMYWYRQDPGQGLRLIYYSQIVNDFQKGDIAEGYSVSREKKESFPLTVTSAQKNPTAFYLCASSPQGRGGTEAFFGQGTRLTVV.

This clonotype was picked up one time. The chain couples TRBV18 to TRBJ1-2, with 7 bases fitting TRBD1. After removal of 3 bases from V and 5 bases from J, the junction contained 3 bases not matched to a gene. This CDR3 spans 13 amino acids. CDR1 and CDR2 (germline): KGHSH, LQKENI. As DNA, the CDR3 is TGTGCCAGCTCACCTACGGGACAGTATGGCTACACCTTC. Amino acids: CASSPTGQYGYTF. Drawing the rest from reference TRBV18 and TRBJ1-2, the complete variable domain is NAGVMQNPRHLVRRRGQEARLRCSPMKGHSHVYWYRQLPEEGLKFMVYLQKENIIDESGMPKERFSAEFPKEGPSILRIQQVVRGDSAAYFCASSPTGQYGYTFGSGTRLTVV.

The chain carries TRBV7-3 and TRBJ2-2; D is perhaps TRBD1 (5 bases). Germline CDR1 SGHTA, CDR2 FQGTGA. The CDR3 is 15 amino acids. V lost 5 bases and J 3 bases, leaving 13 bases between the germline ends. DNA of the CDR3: TGTGCCAGCAGCCTAGGACATCTCGACACCGGGGAGCTGTTTTTT. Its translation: CASSLGHLDTGELFF.

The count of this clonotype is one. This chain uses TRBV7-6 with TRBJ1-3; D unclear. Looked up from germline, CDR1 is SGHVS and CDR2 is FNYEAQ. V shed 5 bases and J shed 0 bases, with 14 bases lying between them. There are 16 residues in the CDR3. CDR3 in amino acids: CASSQNVRDSGNTIYF. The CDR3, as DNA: TGTGCCAGCAGCCAGAATGTAAGGGACTCTGGAAACACCATATATTTT.

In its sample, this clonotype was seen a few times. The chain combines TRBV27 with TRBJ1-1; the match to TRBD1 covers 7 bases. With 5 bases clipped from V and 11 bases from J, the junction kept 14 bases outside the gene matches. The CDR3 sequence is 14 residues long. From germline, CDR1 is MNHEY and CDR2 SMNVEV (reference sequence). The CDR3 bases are TGTGCCAGCAGTCCAATCGACAGGGAGATGTCGGCTTTCTTT. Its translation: CASSPIDREMSAFF.

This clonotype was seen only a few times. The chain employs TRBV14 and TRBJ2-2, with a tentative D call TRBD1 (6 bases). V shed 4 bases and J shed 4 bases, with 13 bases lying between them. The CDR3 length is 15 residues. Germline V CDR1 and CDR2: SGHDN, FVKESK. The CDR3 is CASSLENRVTGELFF. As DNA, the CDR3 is TGTGCCAGCAGCCTTGAAAACAGGGTCACCGGGGAGCTGTTTTTT. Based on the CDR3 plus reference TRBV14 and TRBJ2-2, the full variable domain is EAGVTQFPSHSVIEKGQTVTLRCDPISGHDNLYWYRRVMGKEIKFLLHFVKESKQDESGMPNNRFLAERTGGTYSTLKVQPAELEDSGVYFCASSLENRVTGELFFGEGSRLTVL.

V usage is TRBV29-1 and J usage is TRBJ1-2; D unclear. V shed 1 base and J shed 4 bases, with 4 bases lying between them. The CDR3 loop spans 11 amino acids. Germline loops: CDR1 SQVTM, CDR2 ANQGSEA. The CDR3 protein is CSVEGSYGYTF. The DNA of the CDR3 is TGCAGCGTTGAAGGCAGCTATGGCTACACCTTC.

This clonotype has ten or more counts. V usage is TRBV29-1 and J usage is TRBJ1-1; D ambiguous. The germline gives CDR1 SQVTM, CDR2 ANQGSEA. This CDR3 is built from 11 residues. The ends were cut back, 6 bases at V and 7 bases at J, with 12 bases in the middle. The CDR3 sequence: CSVSGQFEAFF. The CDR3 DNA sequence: TGCAGCGTGAGTGGTCAATTTGAAGCTTTCTTT.

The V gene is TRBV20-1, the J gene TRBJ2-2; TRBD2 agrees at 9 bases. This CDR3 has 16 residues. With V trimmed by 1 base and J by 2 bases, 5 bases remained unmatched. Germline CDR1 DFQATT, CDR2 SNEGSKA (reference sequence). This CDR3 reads CSARVAGGINTGELFF. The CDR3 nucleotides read TGCAGTGCTAGAGTCGCGGGGGGGATCAACACCGGGGAGCTGTTTTTT.

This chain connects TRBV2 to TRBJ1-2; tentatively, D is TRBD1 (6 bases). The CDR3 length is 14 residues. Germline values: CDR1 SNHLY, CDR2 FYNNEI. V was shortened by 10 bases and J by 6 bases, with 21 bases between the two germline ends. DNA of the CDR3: TGTGCCACCCGGGGAGTTACAGGGAGCGATGGCTACACCTTC. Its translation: CATRGVTGSDGYTF.

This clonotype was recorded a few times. CDR3 sequence reads: CSAGSRDRAYEQYF. The CDR3 DNA reads as TGCAGTGCTGGATCCCGGGACAGGGCCTACGAGCAGTACTTC. The chain links TRBV20-1 to TRBJ2-7; 9 nucleotides agree with TRBD1. J lost 2 bases, V lost 5 bases, and 7 bases had no gene match. This CDR3 contains 14 residues. The germline V gene has CDR1 DFQATT and CDR2 SNEGSKA (reference sequence).

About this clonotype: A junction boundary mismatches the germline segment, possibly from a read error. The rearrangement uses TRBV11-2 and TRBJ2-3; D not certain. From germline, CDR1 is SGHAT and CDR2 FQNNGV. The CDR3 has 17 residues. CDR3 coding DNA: TGCGCCAGCAACACCTGTATCCTTACCTATAGCACAGATACGCAGTATTTT. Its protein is CASNTCILTYSTDTQYF.

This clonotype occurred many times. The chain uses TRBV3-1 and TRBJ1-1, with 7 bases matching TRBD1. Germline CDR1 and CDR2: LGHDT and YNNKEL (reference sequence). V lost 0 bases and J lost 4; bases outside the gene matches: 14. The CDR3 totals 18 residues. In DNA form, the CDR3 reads TGTGCCAGCAGCCAAGATCGGGTCAGGGGGTCCGGGGGCACTGAAGCTTTCTTT. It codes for CASSQDRVRGSGGTEAFF. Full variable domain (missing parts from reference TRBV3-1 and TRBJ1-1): DTAVSQTPKYLVTQMGNDKSIKCEQNLGHDTMYWYKQDSKKFLKIMFSYNNKELIINETVPNRFSPKSPDKAHLNLHINSLELGDSAVYFCASSQDRVRGSGGTEAFFGQGTRLTVV.

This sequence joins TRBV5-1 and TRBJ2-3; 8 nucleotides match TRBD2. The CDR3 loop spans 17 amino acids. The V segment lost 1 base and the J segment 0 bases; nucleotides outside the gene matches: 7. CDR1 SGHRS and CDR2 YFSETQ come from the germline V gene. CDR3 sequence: CASSLSLAVPSTDTQYF. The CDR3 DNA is TGCGCCAGCAGCTTGTCACTAGCGGTACCTAGCACAGATACGCAGTATTTT.

The CDR3 loop is CASSSRNIQYF. The CDR3 region has the DNA TGTGCCAGCAGTTCCAGAAACATTCAGTACTTC. The chain joins TRBV12-3 or TRBV12-4 to TRBJ2-4; D remains ambiguous. The V end was cut by 4 bases, the J end by 6 bases, with 4 bases between. The CDR3 consists of 11 residues.

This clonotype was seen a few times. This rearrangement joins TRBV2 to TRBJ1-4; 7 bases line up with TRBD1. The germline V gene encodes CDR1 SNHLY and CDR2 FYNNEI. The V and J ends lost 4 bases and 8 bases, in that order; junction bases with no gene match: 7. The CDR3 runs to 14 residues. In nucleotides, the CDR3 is TGTGCCAGCAGTGTACAGGGGCGAGGGGAAAAACTGTTTTTT. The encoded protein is CASSVQGRGEKLFF.

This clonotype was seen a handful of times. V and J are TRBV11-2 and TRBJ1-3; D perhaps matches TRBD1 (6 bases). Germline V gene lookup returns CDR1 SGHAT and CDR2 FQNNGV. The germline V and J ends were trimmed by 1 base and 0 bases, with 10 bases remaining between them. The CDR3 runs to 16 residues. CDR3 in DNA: TGTGCCAGCAGCTTAGGACAGGTCGTCTCTGGAAACACCATATATTTT. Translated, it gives CASSLGQVVSGNTIYF.